This is a list of T cell receptor beta chains from one sample in a study of T cells in Graves' hyperthyroidism and ophthalmopathy. TCRdb re-derived calls from the multiplex PCR reads in MiXCR, one entry per CDR3 protein. The data contain around 420,000 distinct CDR3 sequences, around 14% of them singletons. The specimen sequenced was blood. These receptor sequences come from a woman aged 18-30 years with Graves' hyperthyroidism. The CDR3 runs from the conserved cysteine through the conserved F or W. The order of the fields is CDR3 DNA, CDR3 protein, J gene, V gene, D gene, clone size. D genes are given only for firm matches. Only some rows state a clone size, as once, few, many or a class for expanded clones.

TGTGCCATCAGTGAGTTGGACAGGGGTGGTTCACCCCTCCACTTT | CAISELDRGGSPLHF | TRBJ1-6 | TRBV10-3 | TRBD1 | NA
TGTGCCAGCAGTAAAGAATCGAACACTGAAGCTTTCTTT | CASSKESNTEAFF | TRBJ1-1 | TRBV2 | NA | many
TGTGCCAGCAGTTCGCGGGGGCGACGGGGCACTGAAGCTTTCTTT | CASSSRGRRGTEAFF | TRBJ1-1 | TRBV28 | NA | NA
TGCAGCGTTCGTCCCAGAAATACCTACAATGAGCAGTTCTTC | CSVRPRNTYNEQFF | TRBJ2-1 | TRBV29-1 | NA | few
TGCAGTGCTAGACCGGGGACGGAGGGCTACACCTTC | CSARPGTEGYTF | TRBJ1-2 | TRBV20-1 | NA | many
TGCAGTGCTAGAGATAGGGGAGGCATCACCCCTTTCAACGCCAAAAACATTCAGTACTTC | CSARDRGGITPFNAKNIQYF | TRBJ2-4 | TRBV20-1 | NA | few
TGTGCCAGCAGAAACAGGGGCTCGAACACTGAAGCTTTCTTT | CASRNRGSNTEAFF | TRBJ1-1 | TRBV12-3/TRBV12-4 | TRBD1 | many
TGTGCCACCAGTGACGCATTTAGAGGTACGCAGTATTTT | CATSDAFRGTQYF | TRBJ2-3 | TRBV24-1 | NA | many
TGCAGCGCCGAACTAGGCGGCGGGGGAAAACTGTTTTTT | CSAELGGGGKLFF | TRBJ1-4 | TRBV29-1 | NA | NA
TGTGCCAGCAGTTTCCGGTTAGCGAATCAGCCCCAGCATTTT | CASSFRLANQPQHF | TRBJ1-5 | TRBV28 | NA | many
TGCAGGTCGAACGATGGCTACACCTTC | CRSNDGYTF | TRBJ1-2 | TRBV20-1 | NA | many
TGTGCCACCCGGGACCATGTCGGGGGAGATACGCAGTATTTT | CATRDHVGGDTQYF | TRBJ2-3 | TRBV28 | NA | many
TGTGCCAGCAGCCGCTCTGAGGGGGCTGCTCAGCCCCAGCATTTT | CASSRSEGAAQPQHF | TRBJ1-5 | TRBV7-8 | TRBD1 | many
TGTGCCAGCAGCCTAACGCTCACAGGGGGCCAGGAGACCCAGTACTTC | CASSLTLTGGQETQYF | TRBJ2-5 | TRBV7-3 | TRBD1 | many
TGCAGTGCTAGTGGGAACGAAGAGACCCAGTACTTC | CSASGNEETQYF | TRBJ2-5 | TRBV20-1 | NA | many
TGTGCCAGCAGTTACCTACAGGACCGTTACTACGAGCAGTACTTC | CASSYLQDRYYEQYF | TRBJ2-7 | TRBV6-9 | NA | few
TGTGCCAGCAGCTTACTGACAGGGGGCAGCGGAAACACCATATATTTT | CASSLLTGGSGNTIYF | TRBJ1-3 | TRBV7-2 | TRBD1 | many
TGTGCCAGCAGCGATTCGGGGGGCCGTACAGATACGCAGTATTTT | CASSDSGGRTDTQYF | TRBJ2-3 | TRBV7-2 | NA | many
TGTGCCAGCAGCTTATCTCCGACAGCAGACACTGAAGCTTTCTTT | CASSLSPTADTEAFF | TRBJ1-1 | TRBV7-8 | NA | NA
TGCAGTGCTAGAACAGGACTAGCGGGCTCCTACAATGAGCAGTTCTTC | CSARTGLAGSYNEQFF | TRBJ2-1 | TRBV20-1 | TRBD2 | NA
TGTGCCGGGGCGGCGGGGGGCAGCACAGATACGCAGTATTTT | CAGAAGGSTDTQYF | TRBJ2-3 | TRBV7-9 | TRBD2 | NA
TGTGCCAGCACCCGGGCAGGGCTTAACACCGGGGAGCTGTTTTTT | CASTRAGLNTGELFF | TRBJ2-2 | TRBV5-6 | NA | NA
TGTGCCAGCAGGTCAAGGGGCTCCTTGAACGGCGGGGAGCTGTTTTTT | CASRSRGSLNGGELFF | TRBJ2-2 | TRBV12-3/TRBV12-4 | NA | NA
TGTGCCAGTAGGTCTCACCAACAGGTTCCCAATCAGCCCCAGCATTTT | CASRSHQQVPNQPQHF | TRBJ1-5 | TRBV19 | NA | few
TGTGCCAGCAGCTTAGGCGGGACAGCAGATACGCAGTATTTT | CASSLGGTADTQYF | TRBJ2-3 | TRBV7-3 | NA | NA
TGCAGCGCTTCAAAGGGAGCGGGTCAGCCCCAGCATTTT | CSASKGAGQPQHF | TRBJ1-5 | TRBV29-1 | NA | NA
TGTGCCAGCAGTTTGGGACTAGCGGGAGGCGCGTACGAGCAGTACTTC | CASSLGLAGGAYEQYF | TRBJ2-7 | TRBV28 | TRBD2 | NA
TGTGCTAACAGCCTAACTAGCGTAGGCTACAATGAGCAGTTCTTC | CANSLTSVGYNEQFF | TRBJ2-1 | TRBV7-7 | TRBD2 | NA
TGTGCCACCAGAATCCCGGCGGGGTATGAGCAGTACTTC | CATRIPAGYEQYF | TRBJ2-7 | TRBV15 | NA | NA
TGTGCCAGCAGCTTGTATAACACCGCGGATGGCTACACCTTC | CASSLYNTADGYTF | TRBJ1-2 | TRBV13 | NA | few
TGTGCCAGCAGCGAAAGGACTAGCGGTAACAATGAGCAGTTCTTC | CASSERTSGNNEQFF | TRBJ2-1 | TRBV7-8 | TRBD2 | many